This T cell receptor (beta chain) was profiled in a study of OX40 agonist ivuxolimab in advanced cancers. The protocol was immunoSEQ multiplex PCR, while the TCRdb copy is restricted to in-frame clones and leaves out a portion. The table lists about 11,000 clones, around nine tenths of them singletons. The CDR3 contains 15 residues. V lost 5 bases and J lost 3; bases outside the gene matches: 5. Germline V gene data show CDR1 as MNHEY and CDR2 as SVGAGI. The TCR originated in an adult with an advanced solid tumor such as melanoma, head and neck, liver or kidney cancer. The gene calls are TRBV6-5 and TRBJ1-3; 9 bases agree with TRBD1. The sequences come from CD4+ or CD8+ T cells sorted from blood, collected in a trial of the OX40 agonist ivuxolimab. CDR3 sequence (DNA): TGTGCCAGCAGTCCGACAGGGGGGATTGGAAACACCATATATTTT. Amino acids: CASSPTGGIGNTIYF.